This T cell receptor beta chain is from a study of beta chain features in type 1 diabetes. A sort by CD45RO/CCR7/CD25/CD127/CD95/CD27 yielded CD4+ naive, central memory, regulatory and stem cell-like memory cells. Since all of the isolated RNA was reverse transcribed, expressed TCRB transcripts were what got sequenced. Repertoires were generated with immunoSEQ multiplex PCR, while TCRdb's copy carries only in-frame clones and drops some. This table holds around 240,000 clones, 68% found once. The length of the CDR3 is 15 residues. Unmatched junction bases numbered 10, after V lost 5 bases and J lost 6 bases. Germline V gives CDR1 SEHNR, CDR2 FQNEAQ (reference sequence).

The J gene is TRBJ1-2, the V gene TRBV7-9; 9 positions match TRBD1. Source material: naive CD4+ T cells from blood. The TCR sequence derives from a man in his thirties or forties in good health. CDR3 DNA sequence: TGTGCCAGCAGCAGGCGGGACAGGGAAGGGAATGGCTACACCTTC. It is translated as CASSRRDREGNGYTF.